Listed below are T cell receptor beta chains from one sample, sequenced in a study of T-cell reconstitution after alpha-beta-depleted transplantation in children. Via MiXCR, TCRdb re-called the PCR reads, giving one row per CDR3 protein. The sample has about 410,000 distinct CDR3 sequences, roughly 21% seen once. This material consisted of PBMCs from the stem cell graft donor, taken from the stem cell graft. The source of these receptors is a human donor who donated a stem cell graft to a child with acute myeloid leukemia. CDR3s include the opening cysteine and the closing phenylalanine or tryptophan. Fields, in order: D gene, J gene, V gene, clone size, CDR3 DNA, CDR3 protein. The D gene is left open where the match is weak. Clone size is stated in some rows and not others, as once, few, many or a class when expanded.

>.|TRBJ2-7|TRBV12-3/TRBV12-4|many
TGTGCCAGCGGGGCAGGGGGAGGATGGGAGCAGTACTTC
CASGAGGGWEQYF
>TRBD2|TRBJ2-1|TRBV5-1|many
TGCGCCAGCAGCTTACCAGCGGGACTTAACAATGAGCAGTTCTTC
CASSLPAGLNNEQFF
>.|TRBJ2-2|TRBV3-1|.
TGTGCCAGCAGCCAAGATGTACCAGCGGTCACCGGGGAGCTGTTTTTT
CASSQDVPAVTGELFF
>TRBD2|TRBJ2-7|TRBV20-1|few
TGCAGTGCCCTATACAGCGGGAGGGGGGCCAATAAGGAGCAGTACTTC
CSALYSGRGANKEQYF
>TRBD1|TRBJ2-7|TRBV28|few
TGTGCCAGCAGTTCATTACGACAGTACCGGGACAGACCCAAACGATCCTACGAGCAGTACTTC
CASSSLRQYRDRPKRSYEQYF
>.|TRBJ2-3|TRBV7-9|.
TGTGCAGGAATAAGGGTCGGAGCAGATACGCAGTATTTT
CAGIRVGADTQYF
>.|TRBJ2-3|TRBV20-1|few
TGCAGTGCTAGAGGGATAGTTAGCACAGATACGCAGTATTTT
CSARGIVSTDTQYF
>.|TRBJ2-7|TRBV20-1|many
TGCAGTGCTTTCCGGGACCACAACTACGAGCAGTACTTC
CSAFRDHNYEQYF
>.|TRBJ2-7|TRBV20-1|many
TGCAGTGCTAGTAGGCGGGTGGGTGGTGACGAGCAGTACTTC
CSASRRVGGDEQYF
>TRBD1|TRBJ2-3|TRBV2|.
TGTGCCAGCACAGACAGGGTTTACACAGATACGCAGTATTTT
CASTDRVYTDTQYF
>.|TRBJ1-1|TRBV6-1|.
TGTGCCAGCAGCGTCGTCCAGGGTCCGAGTGAAGCTTTCTTT
CASSVVQGPSEAFF
>TRBD2|TRBJ2-3|TRBV6-2/TRBV6-3|.
TGTGCCAGCAGCCTCAGGAGGACTAGCGGTCACACAGATACGCAGTATTTT
CASSLRRTSGHTDTQYF
>TRBD2|TRBJ2-4|TRBV12-3/TRBV12-4|few
TGTGCCAGCAGGCGGGACTATTCACCACCCTACATTCAGTACTTC
CASRRDYSPPYIQYF
>.|TRBJ2-1|TRBV10-3|many
TGTGCCATCAGTGAGTTAGCGGAGCAGTTCTTC
CAISELAEQFF
>.|TRBJ1-5|TRBV28|few
TGTGCCAGCAGTCCTCAGGGGTTCGGTTCTAGCAATCAGCCCCAGCATTTT
CASSPQGFGSSNQPQHF
>.|TRBJ2-1|TRBV12-3/TRBV12-4|.
TGTGCCAGCAGTTTAAGTGTTGAGGGGGAGGGACGTGAGCAGTTCTTC
CASSLSVEGEGREQFF
>.|TRBJ2-2|TRBV12-3/TRBV12-4|few
TGTGCCAGCAGTTTCGCAGAGATTAACACCGGGGAGCTGTTTTTT
CASSFAEINTGELFF
>.|TRBJ2-5|TRBV10-2|few
TGCGCCAGCGGCGTCAGCCCCTCAGAGACCCAGTACTTC
CASGVSPSETQYF
>TRBD2|TRBJ2-1|TRBV15|many
TGTGCCACCAGCAGAGATCGGCGGGGGGGACAGAATGAGCAGTTCTTC
CATSRDRRGGQNEQFF
>.|TRBJ2-1|TRBV9|many
TGTGCCAGCAGCCCCTCCAGACGCCAAAATGAGCAGTTCTTC
CASSPSRRQNEQFF
>TRBD2|TRBJ2-1|TRBV5-1|few
TGCGCCAGCAGCGGGGGACTAGCGGGAGGTCTCTATGAGCAGTTCTTC
CASSGGLAGGLYEQFF
>.|TRBJ2-5|TRBV4-1|few
TGCGCCAGCAGCCAAGATCGGGCAGTCCAAGAGACCCAGTACTTC
CASSQDRAVQETQYF
>.|TRBJ2-2|TRBV29-1|.
TGCAGCGTTGAAGTAGCAGGACCCACCGGGGAGCTGTTTTTT
CSVEVAGPTGELFF
>TRBD2|TRBJ2-7|TRBV20-1|many
TGCAGTGCTAGAGATTTGGTGGGAGGGCCTAATTACGAGCAGTACTTC
CSARDLVGGPNYEQYF
>.|TRBJ2-5|TRBV19|few
TGTGCCAGTAGTATCGCCGGCAGGTCCTTGACTGGAGAGACCCAGTACTTC
CASSIAGRSLTGETQYF
>TRBD2|TRBJ2-2|TRBV5-1|many
TGCGCCAGCAGCTCTACTAGCGGGAAGGACGGGGAGCTGTTTTTT
CASSSTSGKDGELFF
>TRBD2|TRBJ2-1|TRBV5-1|.
TGCGCCAGCAGCCCGTTCCCGGGACGTCAGCGGGGGCCCCTCTACAATGAGCAGTTCTTC
CASSPFPGRQRGPLYNEQFF
>.|TRBJ2-5|TRBV25-1|few
TGTGCCAGCAGTGGGGGGACTCTACAAGAGACCCAGTACTTC
CASSGGTLQETQYF
>.|TRBJ2-4|TRBV4-2|many
TGTGCCAGCAGCCAAGAGCGACAGCTAGCCAAAAACATTCAGTACTTC
CASSQERQLAKNIQYF
>.|TRBJ2-7|TRBV24-1|.
TGTGCCACCAGTGGCTGGGACTCCTTCGAGCAGTACTTC
CATSGWDSFEQYF
>TRBD1|TRBJ1-1|TRBV11-1|once
TGTGCCAGCAGTCAAACAGGGGCCGGGAACACTGAAGCTTTCTTT
CASSQTGAGNTEAFF
>.|TRBJ2-7|TRBV5-1|.
TGCGCCAGCAGCTTGTTCCCCGGGGAAACCTACGAGCAGTACTTC
CASSLFPGETYEQYF
>.|TRBJ2-3|TRBV28|few
TGTGCCAGCAGTACCCATCTAGGAGACAGAACAGATACGCAGTATTTT
CASSTHLGDRTDTQYF
>TRBD1|TRBJ2-7|TRBV2|few
TGTGCCAGCAGTGCTAGGGGACAGGTAACATCCGAGCAGTACTTC
CASSARGQVTSEQYF
>.|TRBJ2-7|TRBV4-3|few
TGCGCCAGCAGCCAAGTGGGACCTAACGAGCAGTACTTC
CASSQVGPNEQYF
>.|TRBJ2-3|TRBV19|few
TGTGCCAGTAGTATTAAGTTGGGCACAGATACGCAGTATTTT
CASSIKLGTDTQYF
>TRBD2|TRBJ2-1|TRBV27|.
TGTGCCAGCAGTCGCGGTAGCGGGAGCTCCTACAATGGGCAGTTCTTC
CASSRGSGSSYNGQFF
>.|TRBJ1-5|TRBV2|few
TGTGCCAGCAGTCGGGACCGTTATAGCAATCAGCCCCAGCATTTT
CASSRDRYSNQPQHF
>TRBD1|TRBJ2-1|TRBV7-2|.
TGTGCCAGCAGCTCCTGGACAGGGGGGCAGTTCTTC
CASSSWTGGQFF
>.|TRBJ2-1|TRBV3-1|few
TGTGCCAGCAAGGTTGGTGAGCAGTTCTTC
CASKVGEQFF
>.|TRBJ2-7|TRBV6-5|few
TGTGCCAGCATGGGGCCGAATCGGGACACCTACGAGCAGTACTTC
CASMGPNRDTYEQYF
>.|TRBJ1-5|TRBV5-8|few
TGTGCCAGCAGCTTATCCAGCAGGGCCAATCAGCCCCAGCATTTT
CASSLSSRANQPQHF
>TRBD1|TRBJ2-3|TRBV5-5|few
TGTGCCAGCAGACACTCCGGGACAGGGTACACAGATACGCAGTATTTT
CASRHSGTGYTDTQYF
>TRBD2|TRBJ2-1|TRBV29-1|few
TGCAGCGTGACAATAGCGGGAGATGAGCAGTTCTTC
CSVTIAGDEQFF
>.|TRBJ2-7|TRBV6-5|few
TGTGCCAGCAGTTACTCGCTGACACACTACGAGCAGTACTTC
CASSYSLTHYEQYF
>.|TRBJ1-1|TRBV29-1|.
TGCAGCGTCCGCGGCGCATCGAACACTGAAGCTTTCTTT
CSVRGASNTEAFF
>.|TRBJ1-5|TRBV5-5|.
TGTGCCAGCAACCCTGGAGGGCCTAGCAATCAGCCCCAGCATTTT
CASNPGGPSNQPQHF
>TRBD1|TRBJ2-6|TRBV6-2/TRBV6-3|.
TGTGCCAGCAGATACAGGGGACCTGGGGCCAACGTCCTGACTTTC
CASRYRGPGANVLTF